These 30 T cell receptor beta chains were all obtained from the same sample, sequenced in a study of T cells after yellow fever vaccination. TCRdb re-analysed the 5' RACE reads in MiXCR, keeping a single row per CDR3 protein. The table records about 150,000 distinct CDR3 sequences, 5% to 8% of them present only once. The material was CD4+ T cells sorted from PBMCs, obtained 10 days after the yellow fever booster vaccination. These TCRs come from a man younger than 45 who received the YFV17D yellow fever vaccine.

This clonotype was detected many times. The chain employs TRBV20-1 and TRBJ2-2; 12 bases align to TRBD2. This CDR3 is built from 19 residues. CDR1 and CDR2 (germline): DFQATT, SNEGSKA (reference sequence). Germline trimming cut 5 bases from V and 6 bases from J; bases unmatched to any gene: 19. CDR3 nucleotide sequence: TGCAGTGCTCACCACCTTCTAGCGGGAGGGCCCTCGGACGCCGGGGAGCTGTTTTTT. Translation: CSAHHLLAGGPSDAGELFF.

This chain connects TRBV6-1 to TRBJ2-5; D is unresolved. The V and J ends lost 0 bases and 5 bases respectively, with 4 bases between them. CDR3 length: 12 amino acids. Germline V gene sequence: CDR1 MNHNS, CDR2 SASEGT. The CDR3 here is CASSEARETQYF. The CDR3 DNA reads as TGTGCCAGCAGTGAAGCTCGGGAGACCCAGTACTTC.

Ten or more counts support this clonotype. V usage is TRBV20-1 and J usage is TRBJ1-4, with a weak D call TRBD1 (5 bases). The CDR3 runs to 15 residues. The V gene lost 3 bases and the J gene lost 8 bases, with 19 bases spanning the gap. Germline-derived CDR1 and CDR2 are DFQATT and SNEGSKA (reference sequence). The chain's CDR3 is CSASHEGRGGEKLFF. Written as DNA, the CDR3 is TGCAGTGCTAGCCACGAGGGGCGGGGAGGAGAAAAACTGTTTTTT.

Turning to this clonotype: A much larger clone sits a single nucleotide away, making a read error possible. The chain employs TRBV10-3 and TRBJ2-3; the match to TRBD2 covers 8 bases. Germline trimming cut 11 bases from V and 4 bases from J; bases unmatched to any gene: 20. CDR1 is ENHRY and CDR2 is SYGVKD in the germline V gene. The CDR3 has 17 residues. The CDR3 loop reads CADCPLDAGGGADTQYF. CDR3 DNA: TGTGCCGACTGCCCCCTTGACGCGGGAGGTGGGGCAGATACGCAGTATTTT.

This clonotype has a count of ten or more. The rearrangement links TRBV5-6 to TRBJ2-7, with 8 bases matching TRBD2. The CDR3 is made up of 14 amino acids. Germline assignment: CDR1 SGHDT and CDR2 YYEEEE. V gave up 1 base and J gave up 3 bases; unmatched junction bases: 3. CDR3 in amino acids: CASSLLSGSYEQYF. CDR3 DNA: TGTGCCAGCAGCTTGTTAAGCGGGAGCTACGAGCAGTACTTC.

This clonotype was detected many times. The chain joins TRBV18 to TRBJ2-2; D gene uncertain. CDR3 length: 14 residues. Germline V lookup: CDR1 KGHSH, CDR2 LQKENI. Trimming stripped 1 base from V and 5 bases from J, with 8 bases between. The CDR3 reads CASSPQAGTGELFF. CDR3 bases: TGTGCCAGCTCACCACAAGCTGGGACCGGGGAGCTGTTTTTT.

This clonotype was found many times. The chain links TRBV11-2 to TRBJ2-3; 9 nucleotides line up with TRBD2. Germline V CDR1 and CDR2: SGHAT, FQNNGV. V lost 7 bases and J lost 5; bases outside the gene matches: 25. The CDR3 is 20 amino acids. For the CDR3, the DNA is TGTGCCAGCATCCTACGTTGGGGTGTGGGGACTAGCTTGGGCGGAGATACGCAGTATTTT. It is translated as CASILRWGVGTSLGGDTQYF. Full variable domain (outside the CDR3, taken from reference TRBV11-2 and TRBJ2-3): EAGVAQSPRYKIIEKRQSVAFWCNPISGHATLYWYQQILGQGPKLLIQFQNNGVVDDSQLPKDRFSAERLKGVDSTLKIQPAKLEDSAVYLCASILRWGVGTSLGGDTQYFGPGTRLTVL.

This clonotype has a count of ten or more. The chain links TRBV10-2 to TRBJ2-7, with a possible D match to TRBD2 (6 bases). Germline CDR1 WSHSY, CDR2 SAAADI. Trimming took off 0 bases at V and 7 bases at J, with 13 bases between the two ends. This CDR3 contains 14 residues. The DNA of the CDR3 is TGCGCCAGCAGTGAGTCTCCTCGGGGGACGGAGCAGTACTTC. Encoded protein: CASSESPRGTEQYF.

This clonotype was counted a few times. The rearrangement uses TRBV19 and TRBJ1-2; TRBD1 matches at 7 bases. CDR3 length: 13 residues. V lost 4 bases and J lost 2; bases outside the gene matches: 1. Germline assignment: CDR1 LNHDA and CDR2 SQIVND (reference sequence). The CDR3 region has the DNA TGTGCCAGTAGTACGACAGGGAACTATGGCTACACCTTC. Its translation: CASSTTGNYGYTF.

This clonotype has ten or more counts. The chain carries TRBV20-1 and TRBJ2-5; 8 bases align to TRBD1. Losses at the gene ends were 4 bases for V and 2 bases for J; bases not matched to a gene: 6. Germline V lookup: CDR1 DFQATT, CDR2 SNEGSKA (reference sequence). This CDR3 comprises 14 residues. The CDR3 nucleotides are TGCAGTGCTATTACAGGGGGTATTCAAGAGACCCAGTACTTC. It encodes CSAITGGIQETQYF.

The genes are TRBV7-9 and TRBJ1-6; weak D call: TRBD1 (6 bases). V was trimmed by 5 bases and J by 10 bases, leaving 21 bases between them. Germline V gene sequence: CDR1 SEHNR, CDR2 FQNEAQ (reference sequence). This CDR3 has 16 amino acids. The CDR3 DNA reads as TGTGCCAGCAGCAAAACAGAGCAGGGGACACGGTCACCCCTCCACTTT. Translated: CASSKTEQGTRSPLHF.

This clonotype was seen many times. The chain employs TRBV23-1 and TRBJ2-5; 8 bases align to TRBD1. TRBV23-1 is filed as an ORF, its function uncertain. J gave up 5 bases and V 6 bases, and 17 bases lay outside the gene matches. This CDR3 spans 17 amino acids. CDR3 nucleotides: TGCGCCAGCAGCTGGGACAGGACGGTCGGGTGCGTTGAGACCCAGTACTTC. Translating it yields CASSWDRTVGCVETQYF.

This clonotype occurred many times. This chain links TRBV12-3 or TRBV12-4 with TRBJ2-3, with TRBD2 matching 11 bases. Unmatched junction bases numbered 7, after V lost 6 bases and J lost 2 bases. The length of the CDR3 is 16 residues. In DNA, the CDR3 is TGTGCCAGCAGCCTCGTAGCGGGAGGGGCCACAGATACGCAGTATTTT. Translation gives CASSLVAGGATDTQYF.

This clonotype was seen ten or more times. The chain links TRBV5-1 to TRBJ2-7; D might be TRBD1 or TRBD2, each matching 5 bases. CDR1 SGHRS and CDR2 YFSETQ come from the germline V gene. V lost 0 bases to trimming and J lost 0 bases, with 10 bases between them. This CDR3 is 15 amino acids long. The CDR3 DNA reads TGCGCCAGCAGCTTGGGGGGACCTAGCTCCTACGAGCAGTACTTC. It codes for CASSLGGPSSYEQYF.

This clonotype showed up many times. The chain carries TRBV20-1 and TRBJ2-1, with 10 bases matching TRBD2. The CDR3 is made up of 15 amino acids. Trimming removed 3 bases from V and 4 bases from J; junction bases left unmatched: 6. From germline, CDR1 is DFQATT and CDR2 SNEGSKA (reference sequence). The CDR3 loop reads CSASSGTSVYNEQFF. DNA for the CDR3: TGCAGTGCTAGTTCCGGGACTAGCGTATACAATGAGCAGTTCTTC.

This clonotype was observed once. A much larger clone is a single base away; this may be a read error. The chain uses TRBV10-2 and TRBJ2-4; TRBD2 agrees at 9 bases. The CDR3 length is 14 residues. Germline V gene sequence: CDR1 WSHSY, CDR2 SAAADI. The CDR3 is CASRGGLAQNIQYF. As DNA, the CDR3 is TGCGCCAGCAGGGGGGGACTAGCCCAAAACATTCAGTACTTC.

This clonotype was seen ten or more times. The chain joins TRBV11-2 to TRBJ2-5; no clear D. Germline CDR1 reads SGHAT; CDR2 reads FQNNGV. CDR3 length equals 13 residues. The V gene lost 9 bases and the J gene lost 4 bases, with 15 bases spanning the gap. In nucleotides, the CDR3 is TGTGCCAGTTGCTATGGGGTCGGAGAGACCCAGTACTTC. Protein sequence: CASCYGVGETQYF.

This clonotype was counted many times. The chain employs TRBV19 and TRBJ2-5, with 10 bases matching TRBD2. CDR1 LNHDA and CDR2 SQIVND come from the germline V gene (reference sequence). J was trimmed by 7 bases and V by 9 bases; bases with no gene match: 8. The CDR3 totals 13 residues. CDR3 sequence reads: CASGTSATGTQYF. The CDR3 DNA reads as TGTGCCAGCGGGACTAGCGCAACTGGGACCCAGTACTTC.

This clonotype was counted at least ten times. This chain connects TRBV29-1 to TRBJ2-1; D uncertain. The CDR3 runs to 13 residues. Germline V gene lookup returns CDR1 SQVTM and CDR2 ANQGSEA. V was shortened by 0 bases and J by 5 bases, with 8 bases between the two germline ends. CDR3 bases: TGCAGCGTTGAAGATCGGCGCCACAATGAGCAGTTCTTC. Translating it yields CSVEDRRHNEQFF.

This clonotype was observed at least ten times. The chain uses TRBV20-1 and TRBJ2-7, with 11 positions matching TRBD2. Germline CDR1 reads DFQATT; CDR2 reads SNEGSKA (reference sequence). The CDR3 contains 14 residues. V gave up 6 bases and J gave up 2 bases; unmatched junction bases: 6. This chain's CDR3 is CSATTSGTTYEQYF. The CDR3 bases are TGCAGTGCGACGACTAGCGGGACGACCTACGAGCAGTACTTC.

This clonotype has ten or more counts. The rearrangement joins TRBV9 to TRBJ1-5; 8 positions agree with TRBD1. After removal of 2 bases from V and 5 bases from J, the junction contained 3 bases not matched to a gene. Germline loops: CDR1 SGDLS, CDR2 YYNGEE. This CDR3 spans 14 amino acids. The CDR3 reads CASSVGQAHQPQHF. In DNA form, the CDR3 reads TGTGCCAGCAGCGTGGGACAGGCCCATCAGCCCCAGCATTTT. Complete variable domain (other parts from reference TRBV9 and TRBJ1-5): DSGVTQTPKHLITATGQRVTLRCSPRSGDLSVYWYQQSLDQGLQFLIQYYNGEERAKGNILERFSAQQFPDLHSELNLSSLELGDSALYFCASSVGQAHQPQHFGDGTRLSIL.

At least ten counts were recorded for this clonotype. V gene TRBV20-1 combines with J gene TRBJ2-3; 8 nucleotides match TRBD2. The length of the CDR3 is 13 residues. CDR1 and CDR2 from the germline V gene are DFQATT and SNEGSKA (reference sequence). V lost 4 bases to trimming and J lost 5 bases; unmatched junction nucleotides: 5. The CDR3 DNA reads as TGCAGTGCTAATCGGGAGGGCCAAGATACGCAGTATTTT. Encoded protein: CSANREGQDTQYF.

This clonotype showed up just a few times. The V call is TRBV5-4, the J call TRBJ2-6; D is ambiguous. Between the trimmed V and J ends, which lost 0 bases and 1 base, there was a span of 5 bases. The length of the CDR3 is 15 residues. Germline-derived CDR1 and CDR2 are SGHNT and YYREEE (reference sequence). DNA for the CDR3: TGTGCCAGCAGCTTGGAAAATTCTGGGGCCAACGTCCTGACTTTC. Protein sequence: CASSLENSGANVLTF.

This clonotype was recorded many times. The chain combines TRBV7-2 with TRBJ2-3; 14 bases map to TRBD2. The V gene end was trimmed by 4 bases and the J gene end by 4 bases; junction bases not matched to a gene: 4. Germline V gene sequence: CDR1 SGHTA, CDR2 FQGNSA. The CDR3 contains 16 residues. DNA for the CDR3: TGTGCCAGCAGCTCCGGGACTAGCGGGAGTTCAGATACGCAGTATTTT. Translated, it gives CASSSGTSGSSDTQYF.

At least ten counts were recorded for this clonotype. CDR3 sequence: CASSPSVDQPQHF. CDR3 sequence (DNA): TGTGCCAGCAGCCCGTCGGTGGATCAGCCCCAGCATTTT. V usage is TRBV7-6 and J usage is TRBJ1-5; D gene ambiguous. Germline V CDR1 and CDR2: SGHVS, FNYEAQ. The CDR3 runs to 13 residues. Trimming removed 5 bases from V and 5 bases from J, with 10 bases in between.

The chain joins TRBV30 to TRBJ1-1; the D is unclear. Germline CDR1 reads GTSNPN; CDR2 reads SVGIG (reference sequence). V was clipped by 3 bases and J by 11 bases, with 13 bases between them. This CDR3 has 11 amino acids. In DNA form, the CDR3 reads TGTGCCTGGAGCGAGGGTCGTAGGGCTTTCTTT. Amino acid sequence: CAWSEGRRAFF.

This sequence joins TRBV24-1 and TRBJ2-5, with D perhaps being TRBD1 or TRBD2 (5 bases each). V lost 3 bases, J lost 3 bases, and 13 bases lay in between. This CDR3 region has 15 residues. Germline V gene lookup returns CDR1 KGHDR and CDR2 SFDVKD. CDR3 loop: CATSDAGAGKETQYF. The CDR3, as DNA: TGTGCCACCAGTGATGCCGGGGCTGGAAAAGAGACCCAGTACTTC.

This clonotype came up many times. V gene TRBV12-3 or TRBV12-4 combines with J gene TRBJ2-1; 7 nucleotides match TRBD2. The CDR3 is 13 residues long. V shed 11 bases, J shed 5 bases, and the junction held 9 bases outside the gene matches. As DNA, the CDR3 is TGTGCCGGAGGAAGCGGGAACGACAATGAGCAGTTCTTC. It specifies CAGGSGNDNEQFF.

In its sample, this clonotype was seen many times. This chain connects TRBV18 to TRBJ2-5; D ambiguous. The CDR3 loop spans 13 amino acids. Germline V gene data show CDR1 as KGHSH and CDR2 as LQKENI. V was pared by 7 bases and J by 1 base, with 10 bases between. The CDR3 DNA is TGTGCCAGCTTGGCAGGCGTCCAAGAGACCCAGTACTTC. Its protein product is CASLAGVQETQYF.

This clonotype showed up many times. The chain uses TRBV6-1 and TRBJ2-1; 8 bases fit TRBD2. The germline V gene encodes CDR1 MNHNS and CDR2 SASEGT. CDR3 length: 14 amino acids. The V gene end was trimmed by 6 bases and the J gene end by 2 bases; junction bases not matched to a gene: 3. The CDR3 DNA reads as TGTGCCAGCAGACTAGCGGATCCCTACAATGAGCAGTTCTTC. This codes for CASRLADPYNEQFF.